This TCR beta chain was profiled in a study of T cells in Graves' hyperthyroidism and ophthalmopathy. This clonotype was seen a few times. Amplification yielded TCR beta CDR3 regions, with RNA transcripts as the source. The TCR CDR3 was amplified in a first-round RT-PCR using the HTBI primer set. One entry per CDR3 protein, called by TCRdb with MiXCR from the multiplex PCR reads. The sample consists of some 440,000 distinct CDR3 sequences, around 14% of them appearing once. The receptor was derived from a woman aged 18-30 years with Graves' hyperthyroidism. The material sequenced was blood.

The chain's CDR3 is CASSDPVRLRGTDTQYF. The CDR3 DNA is TGTGCCAGCAGTGATCCTGTACGCCTTAGGGGCACAGATACGCAGTATTTT. The chain combines TRBV6-4 with TRBJ2-3; D is undetermined. This CDR3 is built from 17 residues. The germline CDR1 and CDR2 sequences are MRHNA and SNTAGT. Trimming cost V 3 bases and J 1 base, with 17 bases left between them.